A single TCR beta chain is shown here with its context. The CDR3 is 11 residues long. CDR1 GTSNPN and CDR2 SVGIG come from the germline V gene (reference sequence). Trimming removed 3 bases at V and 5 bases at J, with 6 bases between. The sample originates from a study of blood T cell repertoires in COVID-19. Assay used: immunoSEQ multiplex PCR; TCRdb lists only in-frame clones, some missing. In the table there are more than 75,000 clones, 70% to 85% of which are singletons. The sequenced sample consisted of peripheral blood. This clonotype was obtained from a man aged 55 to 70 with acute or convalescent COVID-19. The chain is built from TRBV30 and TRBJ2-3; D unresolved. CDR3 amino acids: CAWRTEDTQYF. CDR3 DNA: TGTGCCTGGAGAACTGAAGATACGCAGTATTTT.